The next 18 T cell receptor beta chains were all read from a single sample in a study of blood T cell repertoires in COVID-19. Clones were read by immunoSEQ multiplex PCR, and TCRdb kept only the in-frame ones, dropping some. This table holds about 370,000 clones, 90% found once. The sequencing sample was made of peripheral blood. The origin of the receptors is a man in his late teens or twenties with active or convalescent COVID-19.

The chain employs TRBV9 and TRBJ2-1; D gene uncertain. Deletions cut 2 bases from V and 8 bases from J, with 8 bases between. Germline V gives CDR1 SGDLS, CDR2 YYNGEE. This CDR3 region has 12 residues. Here the CDR3 reads CASSVSQYEQFF. CDR3 in DNA: TGTGCCAGCAGCGTGTCTCAGTATGAGCAGTTCTTC.

The chain is built from TRBV7-7 and TRBJ2-5, with 8 bases matching TRBD2. The V segment lost 5 bases and the J segment 3 bases; nucleotides outside the gene matches: 5. The CDR3 sequence is 14 residues long. Per the germline V gene, CDR1 is SSHAT and CDR2 is FNYEAQ (reference sequence). The CDR3 nucleotides read TGTGCCAGCAGCCCCACTAGCGGAAAAGAGACCCAGTACTTC. It specifies CASSPTSGKETQYF.

The rearrangement joins TRBV7-9 to TRBJ1-4; D is unclear. The CDR3 covers 13 residues. Germline CDR1 SEHNR, CDR2 FQNEAQ (reference sequence). V lost 8 bases, J lost 6 bases, and 13 bases lay in between. The CDR3 reads CASRGVYDEKLFF. The CDR3 DNA sequence: TGTGCCAGCCGGGGTGTTTACGATGAAAAACTGTTTTTT.

The chain uses TRBV14 and TRBJ1-2, with 8 bases identical to TRBD1. The CDR3 runs 16 residues. CDR1 and CDR2 from the germline V gene are SGHDN and FVKESK. After removal of 1 base from V and 2 bases from J, the junction contained 6 bases not matched to a gene. The CDR3: CASSQGTGWRNYGYTF. Here the CDR3 DNA reads TGTGCCAGCAGCCAAGGGACAGGGTGGAGGAACTATGGCTACACCTTC.

The V and J genes are TRBV28 and TRBJ2-7, with D possibly matching TRBD1 (5 bases). Germline CDR1 MDHEN, CDR2 SYDVKM. V lost 5 bases and J 0 bases, leaving 14 bases between the germline ends. This CDR3 is 15 amino acids long. The CDR3 region is CASSIGAGASYEQYF. CDR3 nucleotides: TGTGCCAGCAGTATAGGGGCAGGAGCCTCCTACGAGCAGTACTTC.

This clone turned up a few times. V and J are TRBV2 and TRBJ1-1; 10 nucleotides align to TRBD1. V dropped 8 bases and J dropped 5; count of bases not matched to a gene: 5. This CDR3 has 13 amino acids. In germline, CDR1 is SNHLY, CDR2 FYNNEI. The CDR3 bases are TGTGCCAGCGGCGGGACAGGGGAGACTGAAGCTTTCTTT. Its translation is CASGGTGETEAFF.

The V and J genes are TRBV4-1 and TRBJ2-7; D is possibly TRBD2 (5 bases). Trimming removed 3 bases from V and 3 bases from J, with 15 bases in between. Germline loops: CDR1 MGHRA, CDR2 YSYEKL. The CDR3 is 15 amino acids. The CDR3 loop reads CASSQEGDYYYEQYF. In DNA, the CDR3 is TGCGCCAGCAGCCAGGAAGGCGACTACTACTACGAGCAGTACTTC.

This chain joins TRBV9 and TRBJ2-2; no reliable D call. Trimming stripped 4 bases from V and 2 bases from J, with 12 bases between. This CDR3 has 15 amino acids. Germline V gene data show CDR1 as SGDLS and CDR2 as YYNGEE. The CDR3 reads CASSSLLPNTGELFF. The CDR3, as DNA: TGTGCCAGCAGCTCTCTATTGCCCAACACCGGGGAGCTGTTTTTT.

The chain combines TRBV28 with TRBJ1-3; D unclear. The germline V and J ends were trimmed by 7 bases and 7 bases, with 8 bases remaining between them. Germline-derived CDR1 and CDR2 are MDHEN and SYDVKM. The CDR3 spans 11 residues. As DNA, the CDR3 is TGTGCCAGCACATTGAGGAACACCATATATTTT. This gives the protein CASTLRNTIYF.

This clone came up a few times. The CDR3: CASSPQTGFNEQFF. CDR3 sequence (DNA): TGTGCCAGCTCACCACAAACGGGTTTCAATGAGCAGTTCTTC. The rearrangement joins TRBV18 to TRBJ2-1; unclear D gene. Trimming cost V 1 base and J 6 bases, with 10 bases left between them. There are 14 residues in the CDR3. CDR1 and CDR2 (germline): KGHSH, LQKENI.

The gene calls are TRBV5-1 and TRBJ2-5; 9 positions match TRBD2. From germline, CDR1 is SGHRS and CDR2 YFSETQ. Germline trimming cut 4 bases from V and 2 bases from J; bases unmatched to any gene: 9. CDR3 size: 16 residues. The CDR3 loop is CASSLNGLAGQETQYF. CDR3 DNA: TGCGCCAGCAGCCTAAATGGGCTAGCGGGGCAAGAGACCCAGTACTTC.

The chain is built from TRBV9 and TRBJ2-7, with 10 bases aligning to TRBD2. The CDR3 covers 15 residues. Germline-derived CDR1 and CDR2 are SGDLS and YYNGEE. Unmatched junction bases numbered 8, after V lost 2 bases and J lost 6 bases. Here the CDR3 DNA reads TGTGCCAGCAGCGTTTCAGCGGGAGGGCCAGGCGAGCAGTACTTC. This codes for CASSVSAGGPGEQYF.

The V and J genes are TRBV5-1 and TRBJ2-1; 7 nucleotides match TRBD1. The CDR3 is 15 residues long. V was pared by 4 bases and J by 7 bases, with 11 bases of the junction left unmatched. Per germline, CDR1 SGHRS and CDR2 YFSETQ. Here the CDR3 reads CASSGTARQSNEQFF. CDR3 DNA sequence: TGCGCCAGCAGCGGGACAGCCCGTCAATCGAATGAGCAGTTCTTC. The full variable domain, in which reference TRBV5-1 and TRBJ2-1 provide the parts outside the CDR3, is KAGVTQTPRYLIKTRGQQVTLSCSPISGHRSVSWYQQTPGQGLQFLFEYFSETQRNKGNFPGRFSGRQFSNSRSEMNVSTLELGDSALYLCASSGTARQSNEQFFGPGTRLTVL.

This chain connects TRBV6-5 to TRBJ1-3; 7 bases agree with TRBD1. CDR3 length: 15 residues. Germline CDR1 reads MNHEY; CDR2 reads SVGAGI. Germline trimming cut 5 bases from V and 0 bases from J; bases unmatched to any gene: 4. CDR3 coding DNA: TGTGCCAGCAGTCCCAGGGGGACCTCTGGAAACACCATATATTTT. Encoded protein: CASSPRGTSGNTIYF.

This clone was counted once. V and J are TRBV9 and TRBJ2-5, with TRBD2 identical over 12 bases. Per the germline V gene, CDR1 is SGDLS and CDR2 is YYNGEE. The CDR3 extends over 17 amino acids. The ends lost 3 bases at V and 2 bases at J; junction bases unmatched: 8. CDR3 region: CASSDSTSGGQQETQYF. For the CDR3, the DNA is TGTGCCAGCAGCGATTCGACTAGCGGGGGACAACAAGAGACCCAGTACTTC.

This chain joins TRBV7-2 and TRBJ1-4, with D perhaps matching TRBD1 (5 bases). V shed 2 bases and J shed 11 bases, with 30 bases lying between them. The V gene's germline CDR1 is SGHTA and CDR2 FQGNSA. There are 19 residues in the CDR3. This chain's CDR3 is CASSLWSLRIQGSFGKLFF. The CDR3 DNA is TGTGCCAGCAGCTTATGGTCCCTCCGAATCCAGGGCTCATTCGGGAAACTGTTTTTT.

This clone appeared a few times. The chain carries TRBV10-3 and TRBJ1-5, with 10 positions matching TRBD1. The trim removed 6 bases at V and 4 bases at J, leaving 6 bases unmatched. The CDR3 totals 15 residues. Per germline, CDR1 ENHRY and CDR2 SYGVKD. The CDR3 DNA reads TGTGCCATCAGCCCCGGGACAGGGGAAAATCAGCCCCAGCATTTT. It yields the protein CAISPGTGENQPQHF.

The chain employs TRBV13 and TRBJ2-7; TRBD2 matches at 8 bases. Germline CDR1 and CDR2: PRHDT and FYEKMQ (reference sequence). This CDR3 has 14 amino acids. V shed 5 bases and J 3 bases; nucleotides not matched to a gene: 6. The DNA for the CDR3 is TGTGCCAGCAGCACGACTAGCGCTTACTACGAGCAGTACTTC. It encodes CASSTTSAYYEQYF.